These 30 T cell receptor beta chains were all obtained from the same sample, sequenced in a study of blood T cell repertoires in COVID-19. Assay used: immunoSEQ multiplex PCR; TCRdb lists only in-frame clones, some missing. The repertoire holds 150,000 to 200,000 clones, around four fifths seen once, with 4.4% in the top ten. The sequenced sample consisted of PBMCs or T cells enriched from blood (not recorded which). The receptor set was obtained from a woman aged 45-65 years who had recovered from COVID-19.

The chain recombines TRBV5-1 with TRBJ1-2; 8 bases agree with TRBD1. Looked up from germline, CDR1 is SGHRS and CDR2 is YFSETQ. CDR3 length equals 13 residues. The V gene end was trimmed by 2 bases and the J gene end by 5 bases; junction bases not matched to a gene: 2. The CDR3 spells CASSLQGDYGYTF. CDR3 coding DNA: TGCGCCAGCAGCTTACAGGGGGATTATGGCTACACCTTC.

The chain couples TRBV19 to TRBJ2-5; TRBD1 matches 7 bases. After removal of 0 bases from V and 5 bases from J, the junction contained 6 bases not matched to a gene. CDR3 length: 15 amino acids. CDR1 LNHDA and CDR2 SQIVND come from the germline V gene (reference sequence). The CDR3 loop is CASSIDGRGRETQYF. CDR3 in DNA: TGTGCCAGTAGTATAGATGGAAGGGGGCGTGAGACCCAGTACTTC.

The rearrangement links TRBV27 to TRBJ1-1; possible D gene TRBD1, 5 bases. The CDR3 runs 15 residues. The V and J ends lost 6 bases and 1 base respectively, with 15 bases between them. CDR1 is MNHEY, CDR2 SMNVEV, per germline (reference sequence). The CDR3 DNA is TGTGCCAGCAGAACAGGCGGGGTGGGGAACACTGAAGCTTTCTTT. Its protein product is CASRTGGVGNTEAFF.

This chain links TRBV5-6 with TRBJ1-6, with D perhaps matching TRBD1 (6 bases). The V gene's germline CDR1 is SGHDT and CDR2 YYEEEE. V dropped 4 bases and J dropped 4 bases, with 18 bases sitting between them. CDR3 length equals 17 residues. As DNA, the CDR3 is TGTGCCAGCAGCCTACCAGGGGCTCGAGGATATAATTCACCCCTCCACTTT. It codes for CASSLPGARGYNSPLHF.

This chain links TRBV29-1 with TRBJ2-2, with TRBD2 as a possible D gene (6 bases). Germline CDR1 SQVTM, CDR2 ANQGSEA. The CDR3 sequence is 18 residues long. Trimming left V 3 bases short and J 2 bases short, with 22 bases between. Written as DNA, the CDR3 is TGCAGCGTTGAGCCCCGGGGGACTGGGGGTCTAAACACCGGGGAGCTGTTTTTT. As protein: CSVEPRGTGGLNTGELFF.

V gene TRBV4-1 combines with J gene TRBJ1-4, with D uncertain. The CDR3 covers 14 residues. V dropped 4 bases and J dropped 8 bases, with 14 bases sitting between them. CDR1 and CDR2 from the germline V gene are MGHRA and YSYEKL. For the CDR3, the DNA is TGCGCCAGCAGCCCCGGAGCTATCAACGAAAAACTGTTTTTT. Translated, it gives CASSPGAINEKLFF.

This chain uses TRBV9 with TRBJ2-3, with TRBD1 matching 7 bases. J lost 0 bases, V lost 3 bases, and 4 bases had no gene match. This CDR3 comprises 15 residues. CDR1 and CDR2 (germline): SGDLS, YYNGEE. The CDR3 sequence: CASSGGTASTDTQYF. Written as DNA, the CDR3 is TGTGCCAGCAGCGGTGGGACAGCGAGCACAGATACGCAGTATTTT.

This clone occurred once. The rearrangement joins TRBV12-3 or TRBV12-4 to TRBJ1-1, with 7 bases identical to TRBD1. V lost 6 bases and J lost 6; bases outside the gene matches: 7. The CDR3 spans 13 residues. The CDR3 coding sequence is TGTGCCAGCAGCCCGGATCAGGGGGCTGAAGCTTTCTTT. Translating it yields CASSPDQGAEAFF.

The chain recombines TRBV28 with TRBJ1-6; 8 positions match TRBD1. Germline assignment: CDR1 MDHEN and CDR2 SYDVKM. J lost 9 bases, V lost 4 bases, and 8 bases had no gene match. The CDR3 runs to 15 residues. CDR3: CASSSQGVGRSPLHF. CDR3 sequence (DNA): TGTGCCAGCAGTTCACAGGGGGTAGGGCGTTCACCCCTCCACTTT.

The chain uses TRBV3-1 (or the pseudogene TRBV3-2) and TRBJ1-2; 7 bases agree with TRBD1. The CDR3 runs 14 residues. Germline V CDR1 and CDR2: LGHDT, YNNKEL (reference sequence). V lost 4 bases, J lost 2 bases, and 4 bases stayed unmatched. CDR3 sequence: CASSRQGGNYGYTF. DNA for the CDR3: TGTGCCAGCAGCCGACAGGGCGGAAACTATGGCTACACCTTC.

The chain combines TRBV7-2 with TRBJ2-1; TRBD2 matches 10 bases. The CDR3 has 14 amino acids. The germline gives CDR1 SGHTA, CDR2 FQGNSA. Trimming at V came to 3 bases and at J to 4 bases, leaving 0 bases not matched to a gene. CDR3 sequence: CASSLGLAYNEQFF. CDR3 coding DNA: TGTGCCAGCAGCTTGGGACTAGCGTACAATGAGCAGTTCTTC.

The chain has TRBV11-2 and TRBJ2-4; no clear D. V dropped 5 bases and J dropped 0 bases, with 14 bases sitting between them. CDR3 length: 16 amino acids. CDR1 is SGHAT, CDR2 FQNNGV, per germline. The CDR3 spells CASSTRQVLAKNIQYF. CDR3 sequence (DNA): TGTGCCAGCAGCACAAGACAAGTCCTAGCCAAAAACATTCAGTACTTC.

The rearrangement joins TRBV4-3 to TRBJ2-7; no clear D. The CDR3 totals 14 residues. From germline, CDR1 is LGHNA and CDR2 YSLEER. Trimming took 0 bases from V and 6 from J, leaving 12 bases between them. The chain's CDR3 is CASSQDTENPEQYV. CDR3 bases: TGCGCCAGCAGCCAAGACACAGAGAACCCCGAGCAGTACGTC.

The chain is built from TRBV19 and TRBJ2-1; possible D gene TRBD2, 5 bases. V was cut by 5 bases and J by 8 bases, with 19 bases left in between. Germline V lookup: CDR1 LNHDA, CDR2 SQIVND (reference sequence). This CDR3 has 15 amino acids. The CDR3: CASSSRLGVVHEQFF. In nucleotides, the CDR3 is TGTGCCAGTAGTTCCCGGTTGGGAGTCGTCCATGAGCAGTTCTTC.

The rearrangement uses TRBV5-1 and TRBJ1-2; D is possibly TRBD1 (6 bases). Per the germline V gene, CDR1 is SGHRS and CDR2 is YFSETQ. The length of the CDR3 is 14 residues. The V gene lost 1 base and the J gene lost 3 bases, with 10 bases spanning the gap. The CDR3 reads CASSLRGADYGYTF. The CDR3 nucleotides read TGCGCCAGCAGCTTGCGGGGGGCTGACTATGGCTACACCTTC.

The chain employs TRBV6-6 and TRBJ1-6; D possibly corresponds to TRBD1 (6 bases). Germline CDR1 is MNHNY and CDR2 is SVGAGI (reference sequence). CDR3 length: 16 amino acids. V lost 3 bases, J lost 9 bases, and 18 bases lay in between. The CDR3 nucleotides read TGTGCCAGCAGTTATACCGGGACACCCCGTATTTCACCCCTCCACTTT. This encodes CASSYTGTPRISPLHF.

The V gene is TRBV3-1 (or the pseudogene TRBV3-2), the J gene TRBJ1-1; TRBD1 is a possible D gene (6 bases). V gave up 4 bases and J gave up 4 bases, with 13 bases separating them. There are 14 residues in the CDR3. The germline gives CDR1 LGHDT, CDR2 YNNKEL (reference sequence). The CDR3 DNA follows: TGTGCCAGCAGCCCCGGGGGGGCGGGCACTGAAGCTTTCTTT. It specifies CASSPGGAGTEAFF.

The genes are TRBV7-2 and TRBJ1-2; D is perhaps TRBD1 (5 bases). CDR1 is SGHTA, CDR2 FQGNSA, per germline. Trimming removed 1 base from V and 7 bases from J, with 13 bases in between. The length of the CDR3 is 14 residues. CDR3 in amino acids: CASSLVGRAFGYTF. The CDR3 DNA is TGTGCCAGCAGCTTAGTTGGCAGGGCATTTGGCTACACCTTC.

The V gene is TRBV21-1, the J gene TRBJ1-5. TRBV21-1 is a pseudogene segment. This CDR3 is 16 amino acids long. This CDR3 reads CASSKLLWGVSQAQHF. In DNA form, the CDR3 reads TGTGCCAGCAGCAAGCTTTTATGGGGGGTCTCCCAGGCCCAGCATTTT.

For the CDR3, the DNA is TGTGCCAGCAGCCACCCGGGACAGGGATCAAACACTGAAGCTTTCTTT. Residues: CASSHPGQGSNTEAFF. The V and J genes are TRBV7-9 and TRBJ1-1; 9 nucleotides align to TRBD1. Germline CDR1 and CDR2: SEHNR and FQNEAQ (reference sequence). CDR3 length: 16 residues. The V and J ends lost 5 bases and 2 bases, in that order; junction bases with no gene match: 9.

The chain combines TRBV7-2 with TRBJ2-2; D is unresolved. Germline-derived CDR1 and CDR2 are SGHTA and FQGNSA. The CDR3 runs to 15 residues. With 2 bases removed from V and 0 bases from J, the gap between germline ends came to 7 bases. CDR3 DNA: TGTGCCAGCAGCTTAAGATTAGCGAACACCGGGGAGCTGTTTTTT. Its translation: CASSLRLANTGELFF.

CDR3 amino acids: CASSFEAGGEQYV. In DNA form, the CDR3 reads TGTGCCAGCAGCTTTGAGGCGGGGGGCGAGCAGTACGTC. The chain recombines TRBV11-2 with TRBJ2-7; 8 bases line up with TRBD2. The CDR3 is 13 residues long. Germline V gene sequence: CDR1 SGHAT, CDR2 FQNNGV. Trimming removed 3 bases from V and 6 bases from J; junction bases left unmatched: 4.

J is TRBJ1-2 and V is TRBV4-1; tentative D call: TRBD1 (5 bases). V was trimmed by 1 base and J by 1 base, leaving 10 bases between them. The V gene's germline CDR1 is MGHRA and CDR2 YSYEKL. The length of the CDR3 is 15 residues. CDR3 residues: CASSQVSGNNYGYTF. As DNA, the CDR3 is TGCGCCAGCAGCCAAGTTTCAGGGAATAACTATGGCTACACCTTC.

The chain combines TRBV5-6 with TRBJ1-5; D is possibly TRBD1 (6 bases). Trimming cost V 1 base and J 5 bases, with 13 bases left between them. This CDR3 is 15 amino acids long. CDR1 and CDR2 (germline): SGHDT, YYEEEE. CDR3 in amino acids: CASSLQGRNDQPQHF. CDR3 sequence (DNA): TGTGCCAGCAGCTTGCAGGGGCGAAATGATCAGCCCCAGCATTTT.

The V gene is TRBV5-1, the J gene TRBJ2-1; weak D call: TRBD1 (7 bases). Germline lookup yields CDR1 SGHRS and CDR2 YFSETQ. V was cut by 4 bases and J by 4 bases, with 18 bases left in between. The CDR3 extends over 16 amino acids. The CDR3 DNA follows: TGCGCCAGCAGCCCTTCAGGGGGGAACCGTTACAATGAGCAGTTCTTC. It yields the protein CASSPSGGNRYNEQFF.

CDR3 loop: CAWIFVRGEQYV. For the CDR3, the DNA is TGTGCCTGGATCTTTGTCAGGGGCGAGCAGTACGTC. The V call is TRBV30, the J call TRBJ2-7; TRBD1 might be the D (6 bases). Germline V gene lookup returns CDR1 GTSNPN and CDR2 SVGIG (reference sequence). V lost 4 bases, J lost 6 bases, and 13 bases lay in between. The CDR3 has 12 residues.

The genes are TRBV19 and TRBJ1-5; tentatively, D is TRBD1 (6 bases). V lost 9 bases and J 4 bases, leaving 10 bases between the germline ends. CDR1 and CDR2 from the germline V gene are LNHDA and SQIVND (reference sequence). This CDR3 contains 12 residues. The CDR3, as DNA: TGTGCCAGCGGACAGTTAAATCAGCCCCAGCATTTT. Its translation is CASGQLNQPQHF.

The CDR3: CASSPGQDTEAFF. In DNA form, the CDR3 reads TGTGCCAGCTCACCGGGACAGGATACGGAAGCTTTCTTT. V gene TRBV18 combines with J gene TRBJ1-1; TRBD1 aligns across 8 bases. The CDR3 runs 13 residues. Germline V lookup: CDR1 KGHSH, CDR2 LQKENI. After removal of 3 bases from V and 8 bases from J, the junction contained 5 bases not matched to a gene.

The gene calls are TRBV7-9 and TRBJ1-4; unclear D gene. V was pared by 5 bases and J by 5 bases, with 9 bases between. The CDR3 totals 13 residues. Germline V gives CDR1 SEHNR, CDR2 FQNEAQ (reference sequence). The CDR3 loop reads CASSPGGNEKLFF. The CDR3, as DNA: TGTGCCAGCAGCCCAGGAGGGAATGAAAAACTGTTTTTT.

The chain recombines TRBV12-1 with TRBJ2-7; the table names TRBD1, a call not compared with the DNA. TRBV12-1 is classified as a pseudogene. The CDR3 contains 16 residues. CDR3 DNA sequence: TGTGCCAGCAGCTTTGCGGGCTACTCACTCTCCTACGAGCAGTACGTC. Protein sequence: CASSFAGYSLSYEQYV.